This entry concerns a single TCR beta chain. This clone was counted only a few times. What this receptor recognizes is not known. Per-nucleotide qualities are absent, and no much larger clonotype sits a single base away. This sample is part of a study of T cell changes during pregnancy in multiple sclerosis (dated 2019 in TCRdb). Regarding the study in general: Changes in the T cell repertoire over the course of pregnancy were examined in this study in women with multiple sclerosis.

The cysteine opens and the phenylalanine closes a CDR3 of 14 amino acids. CDR3 DNA is the only sequence kept; it has 42 bases, read in frame from the first base. CDR1 SQVTM and CDR2 ANQGSEA are derived from the germline V gene. Trimming removed 7 bases from V and 5 bases from J, leaving 17 bases between the germline ends. The method was the immunoSEQ multiplex PCR assay. TCRdb obtained this table from immuneACCESS and retained in-frame rearrangements with V and J assigned. These tables miss some clones; where compared with another copy, unresolved V genes account for less than half of the shortfall, and the remainder is unexplained. The sample has approximately 74,000 clones on record, 80% to 95% of them singletons. The top ten hold 2% to 2.5% of the sample.

The chain links TRBV29-1 with TRBJ1-4; the D gene is not confidently resolved. The origin of this receptor is a female donor with multiple sclerosis, enrolled in a pregnancy study. Source: peripheral blood, taken before pregnancy. The CDR3 sequence is CSAEGPGRNEKLFF. DNA sequence: TGCAGCGCCGAAGGTCCCGGGAGAAATGAAAAACTGTTTTTT.